The 6 T cell receptor beta chains presented below share a single source sample, sequenced in a study of identical twins. TCRdb redid the calling of the 5' RACE reads with MiXCR, one entry per CDR3 protein. The sample includes about 690,000 distinct CDR3 sequences, 6.1% of them seen just once. Sequenced sample: naive T cells sorted from blood. These TCRs come from a man in his late teens or twenties in good health.

This clonotype was observed many times. The junction shows a germline mismatch at one end, possibly a read error. V gene TRBV6-1 combines with J gene TRBJ2-2, with 7 bases lining up with TRBD2. This CDR3 spans 16 amino acids. Germline V gene lookup returns CDR1 MNHNS and CDR2 SASEGT. CDR3 amino acids: CATSLPGRETTGELFF. CDR3 coding DNA: TGCGCAACGTCTCTCCCGGGGCGGGAGACCACCGGGGAGCTGTTTTTT.

This clonotype has at least ten counts. The chain joins TRBV27 to TRBJ2-1, with 8 bases matching TRBD2. The CDR3 loop spans 15 amino acids. V shed 3 bases, J shed 5 bases, and the junction held 6 bases outside the gene matches. The germline CDR1 and CDR2 sequences are MNHEY and SMNVEV (reference sequence). The CDR3 reads CASSLTGGEHNEQFF. As DNA, the CDR3 is TGTGCCAGCAGTTTGACGGGAGGGGAGCACAATGAGCAGTTCTTC.

At least ten counts were recorded for this clonotype. The gene calls are TRBV7-2 and TRBJ2-1, with TRBD2 as a possible D gene (5 bases). CDR3 length: 13 amino acids. CDR1 is SGHTA, CDR2 FQGNSA, per germline. Trimming stripped 3 bases from V and 6 bases from J, with 9 bases between. The CDR3 nucleotides read TGTGCCAGCAGCTTTGGGAGAACCAATGAGCAGTTCTTC. It yields the protein CASSFGRTNEQFF.

The chain uses TRBV27 and TRBJ1-1; TRBD1 might be the D (5 bases). Trimming shortened V by 0 bases and J by 7 bases, and 24 bases separated the two germline ends. The CDR3 is made up of 18 amino acids. Germline V gene sequence: CDR1 MNHEY, CDR2 SMNVEV (reference sequence). CDR3 residues: CASSLSPGTHARKVEAFF. In DNA form, the CDR3 reads TGTGCCAGCAGTTTATCCCCCGGGACCCACGCTCGGAAAGTTGAAGCTTTCTTT.

The genes are TRBV12-3 or TRBV12-4 and TRBJ2-5, with 8 bases fitting TRBD2. V shed 3 bases and J 7 bases; nucleotides not matched to a gene: 19. The CDR3 covers 18 residues. In DNA form, the CDR3 reads TGTGCCAGCAGTTTTGGCGTGTCGAGCGGGAGAGGTTTTGGGACCCAGTACTTC. It is translated as CASSFGVSSGRGFGTQYF.

V usage is TRBV14 and J usage is TRBJ1-1; D unresolved. The CDR3 sequence is 13 residues long. The V gene's germline CDR1 is SGHDN and CDR2 FVKESK. Trimming stripped 4 bases from V and 3 bases from J, with 9 bases between. CDR3: CASSPPWDTEAFF. The CDR3 DNA is TGTGCCAGCAGCCCCCCTTGGGACACTGAAGCTTTCTTT.